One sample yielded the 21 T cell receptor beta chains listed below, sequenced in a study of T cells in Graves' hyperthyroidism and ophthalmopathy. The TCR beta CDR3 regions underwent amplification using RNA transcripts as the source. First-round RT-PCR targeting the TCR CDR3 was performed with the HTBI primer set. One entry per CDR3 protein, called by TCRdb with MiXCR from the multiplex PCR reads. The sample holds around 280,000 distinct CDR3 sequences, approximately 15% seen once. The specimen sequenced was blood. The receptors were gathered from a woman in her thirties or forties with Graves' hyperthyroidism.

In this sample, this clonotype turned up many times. The CDR3 nucleotides are TGTGCCACCAAGTCCGGGACAGGGCATTACAATGAGCAGTTCTTC. It yields the protein CATKSGTGHYNEQFF. The rearrangement uses TRBV10-3 and TRBJ2-1, with 9 bases aligning to TRBD1. CDR1 ENHRY and CDR2 SYGVKD come from the germline V gene. The CDR3 sequence is 15 residues long. The V gene end was trimmed by 10 bases and the J gene end by 4 bases; junction bases not matched to a gene: 11.

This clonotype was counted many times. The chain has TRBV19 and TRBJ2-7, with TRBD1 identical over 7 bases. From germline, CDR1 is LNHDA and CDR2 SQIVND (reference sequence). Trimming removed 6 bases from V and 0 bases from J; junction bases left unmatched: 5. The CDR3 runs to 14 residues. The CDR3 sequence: CASRGTAISYEQYF. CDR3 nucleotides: TGTGCCAGTAGGGGGACAGCGATCTCCTACGAGCAGTACTTC.

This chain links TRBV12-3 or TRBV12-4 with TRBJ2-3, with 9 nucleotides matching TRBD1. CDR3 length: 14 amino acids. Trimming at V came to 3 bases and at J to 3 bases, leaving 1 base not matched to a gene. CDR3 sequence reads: CASSFGQGTDTQYF. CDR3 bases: TGTGCCAGCAGTTTTGGACAGGGGACAGATACGCAGTATTTT.

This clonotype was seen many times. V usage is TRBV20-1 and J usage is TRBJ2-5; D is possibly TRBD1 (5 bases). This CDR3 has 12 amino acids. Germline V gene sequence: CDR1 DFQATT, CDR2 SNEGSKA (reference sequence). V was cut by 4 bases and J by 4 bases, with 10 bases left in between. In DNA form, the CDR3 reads TGCAGTGCTATAGAGCAGGGAGAGACCCAGTACTTC. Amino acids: CSAIEQGETQYF.

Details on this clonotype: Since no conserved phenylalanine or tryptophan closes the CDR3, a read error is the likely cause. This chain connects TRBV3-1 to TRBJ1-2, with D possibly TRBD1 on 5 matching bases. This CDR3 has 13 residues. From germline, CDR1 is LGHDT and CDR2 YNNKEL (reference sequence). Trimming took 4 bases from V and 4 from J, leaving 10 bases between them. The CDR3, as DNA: TGTGCCAGCAGCCCAGGCGGGGGCTATGGCTACACCCTC. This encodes CASSPGGGYGYTL.

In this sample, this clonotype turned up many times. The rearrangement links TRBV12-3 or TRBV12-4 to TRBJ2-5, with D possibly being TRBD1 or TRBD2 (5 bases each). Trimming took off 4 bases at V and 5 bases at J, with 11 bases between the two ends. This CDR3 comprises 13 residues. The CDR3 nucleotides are TGTGCCAGCAGTTCAAGGGACGGGGAGACCCAGTACTTC. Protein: CASSSRDGETQYF.

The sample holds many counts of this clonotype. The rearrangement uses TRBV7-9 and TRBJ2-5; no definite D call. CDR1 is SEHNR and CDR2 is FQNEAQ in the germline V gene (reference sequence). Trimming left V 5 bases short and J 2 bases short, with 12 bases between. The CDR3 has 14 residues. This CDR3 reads CASSPSGLQETQYF. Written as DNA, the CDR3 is TGTGCCAGCAGCCCTTCGGGCCTACAAGAGACCCAGTACTTC.

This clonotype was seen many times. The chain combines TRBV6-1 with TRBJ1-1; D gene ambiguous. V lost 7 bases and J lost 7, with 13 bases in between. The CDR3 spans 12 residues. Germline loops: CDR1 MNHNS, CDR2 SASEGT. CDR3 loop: CASNLSGFEAFF. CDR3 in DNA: TGTGCCAGCAATCTGTCGGGATTTGAAGCTTTCTTT.

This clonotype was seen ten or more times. CDR3 DNA sequence: TGTGCCAGCAGTGCTACGGGAGCTGTGCAGTTCTTC. It yields the protein CASSATGAVQFF. The chain recombines TRBV2 with TRBJ2-1; weak D call: TRBD2 (6 bases). The germline V and J ends were trimmed by 4 bases and 12 bases, with 13 bases remaining between them. Germline V gene data show CDR1 as SNHLY and CDR2 as FYNNEI. The CDR3 contains 12 residues.

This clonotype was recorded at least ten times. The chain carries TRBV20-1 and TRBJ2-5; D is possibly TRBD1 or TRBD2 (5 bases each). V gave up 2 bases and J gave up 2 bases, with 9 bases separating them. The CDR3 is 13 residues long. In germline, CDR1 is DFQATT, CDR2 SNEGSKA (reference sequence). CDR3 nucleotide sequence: TGCAGTGCTAGAAGGGGAGCGCAAGAGACCCAGTACTTC. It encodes CSARRGAQETQYF.

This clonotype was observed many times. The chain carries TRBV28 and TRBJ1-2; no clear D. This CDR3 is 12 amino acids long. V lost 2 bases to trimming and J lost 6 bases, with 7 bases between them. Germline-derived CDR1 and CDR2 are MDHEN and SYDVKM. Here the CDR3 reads CASSLPGNGYTF. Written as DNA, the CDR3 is TGTGCCAGCAGTTTACCGGGGAATGGCTACACCTTC.

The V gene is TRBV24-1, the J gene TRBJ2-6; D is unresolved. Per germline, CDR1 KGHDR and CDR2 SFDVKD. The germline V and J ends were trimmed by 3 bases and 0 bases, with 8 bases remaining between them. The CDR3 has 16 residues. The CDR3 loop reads CATSDPAVSGANVLTF. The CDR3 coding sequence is TGTGCCACCAGTGATCCGGCGGTCTCTGGGGCCAACGTCCTGACTTTC.

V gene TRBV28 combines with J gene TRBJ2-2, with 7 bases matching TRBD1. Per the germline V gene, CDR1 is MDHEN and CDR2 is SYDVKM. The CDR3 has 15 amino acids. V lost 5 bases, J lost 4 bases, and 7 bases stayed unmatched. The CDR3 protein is CASSPGQKATGELFF. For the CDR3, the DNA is TGTGCCAGCAGTCCGGGACAGAAAGCCACCGGGGAGCTGTTTTTT. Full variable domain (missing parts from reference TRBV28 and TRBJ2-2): DVKVTQSSRYLVKRTGEKVFLECVQDMDHENMFWYRQDPGLGLRLIYFSYDVKMKEKGDIPEGYSVSREKKERFSLILESASTNQTSMYLCASSPGQKATGELFFGEGSRLTVL.

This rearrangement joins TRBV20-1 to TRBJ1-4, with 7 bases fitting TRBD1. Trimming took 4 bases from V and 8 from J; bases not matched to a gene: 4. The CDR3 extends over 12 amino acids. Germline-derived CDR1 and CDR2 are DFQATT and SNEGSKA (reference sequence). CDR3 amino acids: CSAKGAEEKLFF. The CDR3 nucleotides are TGCAGTGCTAAGGGGGCTGAAGAAAAACTGTTTTTT.

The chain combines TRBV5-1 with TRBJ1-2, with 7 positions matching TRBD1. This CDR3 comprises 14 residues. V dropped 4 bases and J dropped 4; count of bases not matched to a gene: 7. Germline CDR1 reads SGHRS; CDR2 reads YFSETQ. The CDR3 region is CASSLTTGIYGYTF. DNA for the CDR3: TGCGCCAGCAGCCTAACGACAGGGATCTATGGCTACACCTTC.

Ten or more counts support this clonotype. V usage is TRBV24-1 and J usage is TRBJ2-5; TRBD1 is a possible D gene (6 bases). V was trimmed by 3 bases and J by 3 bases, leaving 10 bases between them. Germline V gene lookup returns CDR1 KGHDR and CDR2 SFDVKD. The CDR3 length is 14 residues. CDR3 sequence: CATSDPRTEETQYF. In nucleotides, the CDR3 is TGTGCCACCAGTGATCCTAGGACAGAAGAGACCCAGTACTTC.

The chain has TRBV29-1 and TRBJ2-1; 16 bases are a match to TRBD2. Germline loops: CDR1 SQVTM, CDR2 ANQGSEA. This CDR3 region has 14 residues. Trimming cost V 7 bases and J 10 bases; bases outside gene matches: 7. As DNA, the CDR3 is TGCAGCGCTACGGGACTAGCGGGAGGGTGGGAGCAGTTCTTC. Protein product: CSATGLAGGWEQFF.

For the CDR3, the DNA is TGTGCCAGCAGTCCTAGACAGGGGATGGGGACCGGGGAGCTGTTTTTT. It encodes CASSPRQGMGTGELFF. This chain connects TRBV28 to TRBJ2-2; 8 bases align to TRBD1. Unmatched junction bases numbered 10, after V lost 5 bases and J lost 5 bases. The CDR3 sequence is 16 residues long. CDR1 is MDHEN, CDR2 SYDVKM, per germline.

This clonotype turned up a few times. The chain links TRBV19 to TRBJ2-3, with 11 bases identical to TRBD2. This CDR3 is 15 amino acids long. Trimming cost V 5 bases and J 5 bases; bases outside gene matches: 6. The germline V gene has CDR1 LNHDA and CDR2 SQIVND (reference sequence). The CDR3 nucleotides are TGTGCCAGTAGTTTTACTAGCGGGAGTATAGATACGCAGTATTTT. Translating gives CASSFTSGSIDTQYF. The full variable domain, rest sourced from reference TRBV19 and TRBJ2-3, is DGGITQSPKYLFRKEGQNVTLSCEQNLNHDAMYWYRQDPGQGLRLIYYSQIVNDFQKGDIAEGYSVSREKKESFPLTVTSAQKNPTAFYLCASSFTSGSIDTQYFGPGTRLTVL.

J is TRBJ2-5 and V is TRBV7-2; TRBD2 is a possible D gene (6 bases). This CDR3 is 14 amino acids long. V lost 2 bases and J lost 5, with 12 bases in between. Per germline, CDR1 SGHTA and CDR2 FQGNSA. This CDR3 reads CASSLSQGLETQYF. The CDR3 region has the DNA TGTGCCAGCAGCTTAAGTCAGGGACTGGAGACCCAGTACTTC.

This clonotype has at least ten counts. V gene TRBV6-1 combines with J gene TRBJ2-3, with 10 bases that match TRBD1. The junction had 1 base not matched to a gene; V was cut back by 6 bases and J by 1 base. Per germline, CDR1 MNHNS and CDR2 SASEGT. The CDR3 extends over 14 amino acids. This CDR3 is CASRGTGGTDTQYF. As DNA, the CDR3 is TGTGCCAGCAGGGGGACAGGGGGCACAGATACGCAGTATTTT.